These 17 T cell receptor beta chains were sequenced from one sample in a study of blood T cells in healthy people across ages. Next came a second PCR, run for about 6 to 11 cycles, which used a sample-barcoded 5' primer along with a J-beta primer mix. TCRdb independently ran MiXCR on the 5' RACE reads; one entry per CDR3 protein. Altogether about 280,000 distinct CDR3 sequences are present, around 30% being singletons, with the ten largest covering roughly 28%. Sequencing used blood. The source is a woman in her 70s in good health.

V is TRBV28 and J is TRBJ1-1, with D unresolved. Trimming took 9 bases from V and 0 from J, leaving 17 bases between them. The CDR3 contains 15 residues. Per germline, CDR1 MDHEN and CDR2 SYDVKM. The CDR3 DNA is TGTGCCAGTCTTAAATCAGCGGGTGTGAACACTGAAGCTTTCTTT. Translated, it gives CASLKSAGVNTEAFF.

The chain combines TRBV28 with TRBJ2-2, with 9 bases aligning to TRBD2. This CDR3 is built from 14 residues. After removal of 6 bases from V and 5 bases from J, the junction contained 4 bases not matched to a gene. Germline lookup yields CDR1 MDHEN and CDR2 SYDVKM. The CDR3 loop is CASRGTSKTGELFF. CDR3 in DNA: TGTGCCAGCAGGGGGACTAGCAAGACCGGGGAGCTGTTTTTT.

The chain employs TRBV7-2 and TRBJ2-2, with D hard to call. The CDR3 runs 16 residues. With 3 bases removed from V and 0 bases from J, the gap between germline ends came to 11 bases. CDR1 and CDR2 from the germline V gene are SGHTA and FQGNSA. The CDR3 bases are TGTGCCAGCAGCTTGACGGGCAATTCGAACACCGGGGAGCTGTTTTTT. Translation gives CASSLTGNSNTGELFF. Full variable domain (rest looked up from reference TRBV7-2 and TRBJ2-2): GAGVSQSPSNKVTEKGKDVELRCDPISGHTALYWYRQSLGQGLEFLIYFQGNSAPDKSGLPSDRFSAERTGGSVSTLTIQRTQQEDSAVYLCASSLTGNSNTGELFFGEGSRLTVL.

CDR3 loop: CASSESLTPYGYTF. CDR3 nucleotides: TGTGCCAGCAGTGAATCCCTTACCCCTTATGGCTACACCTTC. The V and J genes are TRBV2 and TRBJ1-2, with D unclear. V lost 2 bases, J lost 5 bases, and 12 bases lay in between. In germline, CDR1 is SNHLY, CDR2 FYNNEI. The length of the CDR3 is 14 residues.

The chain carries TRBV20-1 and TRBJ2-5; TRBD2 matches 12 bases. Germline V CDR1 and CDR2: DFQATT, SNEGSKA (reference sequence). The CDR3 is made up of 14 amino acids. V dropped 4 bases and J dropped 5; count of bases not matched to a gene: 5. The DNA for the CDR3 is TGCAGTGCTAAACTAGCGGGGGGTCGGGAGACCCAGTACTTC. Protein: CSAKLAGGRETQYF.

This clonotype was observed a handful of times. In DNA, the CDR3 is TGTGCCAGCAGTCCGCAGGGGGCGCGGGGAAACACCATATATTTT. It yields the protein CASSPQGARGNTIYF. This sequence joins TRBV27 and TRBJ1-3; TRBD1 aligns across 8 bases. Per the germline V gene, CDR1 is MNHEY and CDR2 is SMNVEV (reference sequence). Trimming removed 5 bases from V and 4 bases from J; junction bases left unmatched: 7. The CDR3 is 15 residues long.

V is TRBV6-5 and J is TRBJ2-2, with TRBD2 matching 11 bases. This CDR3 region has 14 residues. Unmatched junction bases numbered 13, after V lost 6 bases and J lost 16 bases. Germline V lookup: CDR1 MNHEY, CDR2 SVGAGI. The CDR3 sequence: CASSPVSGRGAWFF. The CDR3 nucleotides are TGTGCCAGCAGCCCCGTTAGCGGGAGGGGGGCCTGGTTTTTT.

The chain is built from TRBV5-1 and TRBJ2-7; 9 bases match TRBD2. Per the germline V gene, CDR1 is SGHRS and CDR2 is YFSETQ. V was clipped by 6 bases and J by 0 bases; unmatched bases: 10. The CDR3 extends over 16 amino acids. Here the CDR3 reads CASTLSIAGASYEQYF. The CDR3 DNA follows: TGCGCCAGCACCCTGAGCATAGCGGGAGCCTCCTACGAGCAGTACTTC.

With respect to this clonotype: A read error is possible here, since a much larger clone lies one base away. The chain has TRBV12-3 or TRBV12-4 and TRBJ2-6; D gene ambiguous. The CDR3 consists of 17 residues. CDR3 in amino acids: CTSSLIQSSSGANVLTF. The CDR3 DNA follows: TGTACCAGCAGTTTGATACAGAGCAGCTCTGGGGCCAACGTCCTGACTTTC.

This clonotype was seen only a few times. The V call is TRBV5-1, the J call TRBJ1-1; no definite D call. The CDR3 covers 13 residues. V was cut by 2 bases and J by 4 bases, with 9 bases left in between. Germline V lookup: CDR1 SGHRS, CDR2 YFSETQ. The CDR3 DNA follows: TGCGCCAGCAGCTTTCCCTCGGGCACTGAAGCTTTCTTT. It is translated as CASSFPSGTEAFF. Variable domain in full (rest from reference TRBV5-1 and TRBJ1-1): KAGVTQTPRYLIKTRGQQVTLSCSPISGHRSVSWYQQTPGQGLQFLFEYFSETQRNKGNFPGRFSGRQFSNSRSEMNVSTLELGDSALYLCASSFPSGTEAFFGQGTRLTVV.

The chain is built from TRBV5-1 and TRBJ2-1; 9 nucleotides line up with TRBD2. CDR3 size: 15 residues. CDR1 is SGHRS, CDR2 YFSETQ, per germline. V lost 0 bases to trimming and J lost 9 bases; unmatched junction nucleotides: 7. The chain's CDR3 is CASSLEAGGHSEQFF. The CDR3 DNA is TGCGCCAGCAGCTTGGAAGCGGGAGGACACAGTGAGCAGTTCTTC.

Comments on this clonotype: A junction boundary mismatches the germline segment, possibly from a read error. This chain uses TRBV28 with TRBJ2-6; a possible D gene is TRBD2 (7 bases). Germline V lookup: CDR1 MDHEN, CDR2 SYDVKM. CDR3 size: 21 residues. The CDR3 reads CAGSLEGIGRGGPSGANVLTF. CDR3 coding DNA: TGTGCCGGCAGTTTGGAAGGAATCGGCAGGGGAGGGCCCTCTGGGGCCAACGTCCTGACTTTC.

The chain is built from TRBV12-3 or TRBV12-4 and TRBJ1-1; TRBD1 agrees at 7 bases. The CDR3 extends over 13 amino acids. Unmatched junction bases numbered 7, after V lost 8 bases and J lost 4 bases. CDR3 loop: CASDTQGGTEAFF. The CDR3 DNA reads TGTGCCAGCGACACTCAGGGGGGCACTGAAGCTTTCTTT.

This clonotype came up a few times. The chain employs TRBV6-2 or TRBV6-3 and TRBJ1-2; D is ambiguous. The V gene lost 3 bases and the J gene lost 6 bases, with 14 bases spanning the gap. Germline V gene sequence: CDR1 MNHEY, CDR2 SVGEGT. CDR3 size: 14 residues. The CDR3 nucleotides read TGTGCCAGCAGTTATAGACCATCCCTCCATGGCTACACCTTC. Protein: CASSYRPSLHGYTF.

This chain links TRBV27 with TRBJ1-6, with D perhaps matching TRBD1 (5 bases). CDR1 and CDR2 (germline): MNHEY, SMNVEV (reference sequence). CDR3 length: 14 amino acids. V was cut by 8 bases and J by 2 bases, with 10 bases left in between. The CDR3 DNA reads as TGTGCCAGCTCTGGGGGGGCCTATAATTCACCCCTCCACTTT. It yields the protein CASSGGAYNSPLHF.

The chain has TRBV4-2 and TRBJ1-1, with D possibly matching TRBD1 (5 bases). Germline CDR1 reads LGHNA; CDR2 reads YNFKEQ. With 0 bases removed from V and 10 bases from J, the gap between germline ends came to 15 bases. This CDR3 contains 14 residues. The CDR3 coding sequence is TGTGCCAGCAGCCAAGAGCTAGGGGAACGGGGAGCTTTCTTT. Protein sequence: CASSQELGERGAFF.

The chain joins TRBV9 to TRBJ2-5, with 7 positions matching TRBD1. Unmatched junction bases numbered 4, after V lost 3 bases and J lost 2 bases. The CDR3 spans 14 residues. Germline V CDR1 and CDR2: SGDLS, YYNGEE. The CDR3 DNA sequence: TGTGCCAGCAGCGCCGGGACAGAACAAGAGACCCAGTACTTC. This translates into CASSAGTEQETQYF.